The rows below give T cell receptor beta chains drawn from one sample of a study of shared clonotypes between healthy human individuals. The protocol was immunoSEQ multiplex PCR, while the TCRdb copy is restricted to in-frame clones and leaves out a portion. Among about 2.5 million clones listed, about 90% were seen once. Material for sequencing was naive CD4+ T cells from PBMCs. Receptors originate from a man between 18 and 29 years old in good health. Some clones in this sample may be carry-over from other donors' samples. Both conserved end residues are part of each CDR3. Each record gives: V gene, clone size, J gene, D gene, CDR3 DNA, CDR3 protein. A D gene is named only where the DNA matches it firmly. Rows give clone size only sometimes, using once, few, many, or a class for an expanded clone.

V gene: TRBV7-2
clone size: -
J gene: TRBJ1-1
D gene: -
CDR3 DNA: TGTGCCAGCAGCTTAGATCCGAACACTGAAGCTTTCTTT
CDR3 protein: CASSLDPNTEAFF

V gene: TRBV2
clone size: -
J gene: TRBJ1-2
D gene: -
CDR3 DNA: TGTGCCAGCAGTGAGGATACCGGCAGGGGCTACACCTTC
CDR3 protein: CASSEDTGRGYTF

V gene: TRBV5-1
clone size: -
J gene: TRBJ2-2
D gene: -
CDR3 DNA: TGCGCCAGCAACCCGTTGGCCGGCGGGACTTACACCGGGGAGCTGTTTTTT
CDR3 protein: CASNPLAGGTYTGELFF

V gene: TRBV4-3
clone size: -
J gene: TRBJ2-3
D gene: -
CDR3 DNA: TGCGCCAGCAGCCAAGCGGCCGCCACAGATACGCAGTATTTT
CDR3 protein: CASSQAAATDTQYF

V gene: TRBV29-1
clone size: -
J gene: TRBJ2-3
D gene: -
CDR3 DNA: TGCAGCGTCCCCGGAGGGGGCCACGGAGATACGCAGTATTTT
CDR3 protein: CSVPGGGHGDTQYF

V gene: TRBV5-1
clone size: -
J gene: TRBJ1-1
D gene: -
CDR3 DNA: TGCGCCAGCAGCGCCGACAGTGAAGCTTTCTTT
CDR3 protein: CASSADSEAFF

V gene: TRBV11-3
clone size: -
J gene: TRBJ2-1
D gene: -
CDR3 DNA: TGTGCCAGCAGCCTCAGGGGGGCTTACAATGAGCAGTTCTTC
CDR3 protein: CASSLRGAYNEQFF

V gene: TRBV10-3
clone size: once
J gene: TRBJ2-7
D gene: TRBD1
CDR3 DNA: TGTGCCATCAGGCCTCGTGGGGGACAGGGCGCCTACGAGCAGTACTTC
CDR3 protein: CAIRPRGGQGAYEQYF

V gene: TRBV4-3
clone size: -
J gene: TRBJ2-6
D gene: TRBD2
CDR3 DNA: TGCGCCAGCAGCCAAGATCCACTAGCGGGAGCTGGGGCCAACGTCCTGACTTTC
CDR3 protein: CASSQDPLAGAGANVLTF

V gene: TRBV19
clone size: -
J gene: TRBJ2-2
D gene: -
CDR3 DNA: TGTGCCAGTAGTATTGCCAGCCTAGACACCGGGGAGCTGTTTTTT
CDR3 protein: CASSIASLDTGELFF

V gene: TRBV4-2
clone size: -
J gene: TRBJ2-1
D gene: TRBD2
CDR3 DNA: TGTGCCAGCAGCCAAGAACTAGCGGGAACCCATCAGTTCTTC
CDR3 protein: CASSQELAGTHQFF

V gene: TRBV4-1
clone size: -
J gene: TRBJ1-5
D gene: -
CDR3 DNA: TGCGCCAGCAGCCAAGATCTACAGCCTAATCAGCCCCAGCATTTT
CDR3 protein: CASSQDLQPNQPQHF

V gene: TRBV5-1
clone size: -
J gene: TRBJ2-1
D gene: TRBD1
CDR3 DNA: TGCGCCAGCAGCTTGGTCGCGACAGGGGGCACCTACAATGAGCAGTTCTTC
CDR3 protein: CASSLVATGGTYNEQFF

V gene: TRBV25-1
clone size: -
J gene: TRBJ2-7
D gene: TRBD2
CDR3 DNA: TGTGCCAGCAGTGAACCGGGTCCTAGCGGGAGGGCTGGCGAGCAGTACTTC
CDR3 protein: CASSEPGPSGRAGEQYF

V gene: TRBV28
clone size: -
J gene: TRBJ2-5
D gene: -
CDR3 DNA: TGTGCCAGCAGCTATTCCGCCCAAGAGACCCAGTACTTC
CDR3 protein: CASSYSAQETQYF

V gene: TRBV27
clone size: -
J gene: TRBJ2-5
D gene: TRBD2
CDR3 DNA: TGTGCCAGCAGTTTAGATAAGCTAGCGGGATATAGAGAGACCCAGTACTTC
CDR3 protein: CASSLDKLAGYRETQYF

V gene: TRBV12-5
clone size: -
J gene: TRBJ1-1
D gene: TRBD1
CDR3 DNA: TGTGCTAGTGGTTTGGCACCAGGACAGGGAGAAGCATTCTTT
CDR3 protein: CASGLAPGQGEAFF

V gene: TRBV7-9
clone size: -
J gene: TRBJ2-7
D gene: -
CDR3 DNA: TGTGCCAGCAGCCCCGACAGATCCTACGAGCAGTACTTC
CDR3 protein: CASSPDRSYEQYF

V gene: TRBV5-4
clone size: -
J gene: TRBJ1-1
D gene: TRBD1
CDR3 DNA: TGTGCCAGCAGCCCGGGACAGTCTGGGGTAGACACTGAAGCTTTCTTT
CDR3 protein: CASSPGQSGVDTEAFF

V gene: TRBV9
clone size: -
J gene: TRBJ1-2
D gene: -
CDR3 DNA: TGTGCCAGCAGCGTAACCCCAGAGGTCGGCTATGGCTACACCTTC
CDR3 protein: CASSVTPEVGYGYTF

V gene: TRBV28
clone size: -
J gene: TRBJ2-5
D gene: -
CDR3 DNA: TGTGCCAGCAGTCAAGGGGGGGCAGGGCAAGAGACCCAGTACTTC
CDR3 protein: CASSQGGAGQETQYF

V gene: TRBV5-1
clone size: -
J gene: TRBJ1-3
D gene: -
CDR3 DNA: TGCGCCAGCAGCTTGGATGGGGGACTTTATGGAAACACCATATATTTT
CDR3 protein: CASSLDGGLYGNTIYF

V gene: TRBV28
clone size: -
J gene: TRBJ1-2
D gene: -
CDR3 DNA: TGTGCCACCTCAAACCAGGGATCCAACGTCTATGGCTACACCTTC
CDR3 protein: CATSNQGSNVYGYTF

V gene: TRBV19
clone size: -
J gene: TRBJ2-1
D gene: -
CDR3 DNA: TGTGCCAGTAGTCCTAGGGGGACGACTAGCTTGGGCGATGAGCAGTTCTTC
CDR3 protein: CASSPRGTTSLGDEQFF

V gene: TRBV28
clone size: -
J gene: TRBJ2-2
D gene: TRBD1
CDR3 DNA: TGTGCCAGCAGTACGCCGGGACAGGGGTACACCGGGGAGCTGTTTTTT
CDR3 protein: CASSTPGQGYTGELFF

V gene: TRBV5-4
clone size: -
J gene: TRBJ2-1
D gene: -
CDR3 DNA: TGTGCCAGCAGCCGAAACCGGGGGGCTGAGCAGTTCTTC
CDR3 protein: CASSRNRGAEQFF